Described below is a single T cell receptor beta chain sequence and its context. Within the sample, other DNA sequences also encode this same CDR3. This sample is drawn from a study of blood T cell repertoires in COVID-19. This CDR3 is built from 11 residues. The ends were cut back, 4 bases at V and 1 base at J, with 4 bases in the middle. CDR1 and CDR2 from the germline V gene are GTSNPN and SVGIG (reference sequence). Method: immunoSEQ multiplex PCR; TCRdb's copy keeps in-frame clones and lacks some. Counted here are 150,000 to 200,000 clones, more than 75% occurring once; the ten biggest clones make up less than 6%.

J is TRBJ1-1 and V is TRBV30; D remains unclear. The sequenced sample was PBMCs or T cells enriched from blood (not recorded which). This clonotype originated in a middle-aged man who had recovered from COVID-19. The CDR3 bases are TGTGCCTGGACGAGGAACACTGAAGCTTTCTTT. This gives the protein CAWTRNTEAFF.